This T cell receptor beta chain comes out of a study of T cell responses to AZD1222 COVID-19 vaccine. Study findings and constraints: Every sample of the repertoires postdated the peak T cell response. CD4 TCRs linked to vaccination spanned spike, dominating at 160-218 and 743-854. Compared with day 0, the breadth and depth of the Spike-specific TCR repertoire rose significantly after two doses of AZD1222.

Doses given second, at about 4 or about 12 weeks, were pooled. On this clone: Its specificity is not known.

CDR1 and CDR2 (germline): SGHRS, YFSETQ. V was pared by 3 bases and J by 6 bases, with 11 bases of the junction left unmatched. This CDR3 spans 16 amino acids. Measured with immunoSEQ multiplex PCR; TCRdb has only the in-frame clones, and not every one. This table has 110,000 to 150,000 clones, 88% appearing once. The starting material was peripheral blood, obtained 28 days after the second AZD1222 dose. The chain joins TRBV5-1 to TRBJ2-1, with 8 bases lining up with TRBD2. This TCR came from an adult who received the AZD1222 COVID-19 vaccine. CDR3 sequence reads: CASSSAGTSGVNEQFF. The CDR3 region has the DNA TGCGCCAGCAGCTCGGCCGGGACTAGTGGGGTCAATGAGCAGTTCTTC.